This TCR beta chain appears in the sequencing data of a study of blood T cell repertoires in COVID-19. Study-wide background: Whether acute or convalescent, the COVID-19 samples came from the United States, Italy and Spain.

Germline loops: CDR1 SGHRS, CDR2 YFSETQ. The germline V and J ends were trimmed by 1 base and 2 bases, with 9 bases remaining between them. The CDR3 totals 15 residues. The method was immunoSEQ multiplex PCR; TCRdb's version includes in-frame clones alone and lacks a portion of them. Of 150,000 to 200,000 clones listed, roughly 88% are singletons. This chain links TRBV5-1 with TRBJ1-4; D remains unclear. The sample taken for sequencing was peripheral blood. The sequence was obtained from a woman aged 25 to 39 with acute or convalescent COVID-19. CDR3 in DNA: TGCGCCAGCAGCTTGCGTACCGCGACTAATGAAAAACTGTTTTTT. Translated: CASSLRTATNEKLFF.